This T cell receptor (beta chain) was sequenced in a study of cytomegalovirus exposure and HLA in healthy donors. This clone came up a few times. No antigen is known for it. The CDR3 length is 14 residues. V was clipped by 0 bases and J by 5 bases, with 6 bases between them. From germline, CDR1 is SGHRS and CDR2 YFSETQ. General study points: No immune exposure information besides CMV serostatus was available.

PCR used 60 Vbeta primers and 13 Jbeta primers. Per the original methods: A later analysis tallied some 84 million unique TCR beta chains, about 12 million of them shared. Repertoires were generated with immunoSEQ multiplex PCR, while TCRdb's copy carries only in-frame clones and drops some. V and J calls and clone size are given by that table; D and trimming were obtained from the DNA. The sample carries fewer than 150,000 clones, 15% to 17% recorded once. The chain employs TRBV5-1 and TRBJ1-6; D remains unclear. The receptor was isolated from a woman between 18 and 29 years old in good health and CMV-seronegative. The sequenced material came from PBMCs. DNA for the CDR3: TGCGCCAGCAGCTTGGTGGCAGATAATTCACCCCTCCACTTT. It specifies CASSLVADNSPLHF.